What follows is one T cell receptor (beta chain) and its context. The antigen is undetermined. The sample originates from a study of shared clonotypes between healthy human individuals. Study outcomes and limitations: Represented diversity, genetic and exposure-history alike, was limited by few donors.

Every subset's genomic DNA went evenly onto several immunoSEQ plates. TCRdb's copy holds only in-frame clones and misses some; the assay was immunoSEQ multiplex PCR. The table shows about 600,000 clones, with 95% occurring only once. Deletions cut 0 bases from V and 4 bases from J, with 15 bases between. Germline V gene lookup returns CDR1 SQVTM and CDR2 ANQGSEA. This CDR3 contains 16 residues. Naive CD8 isolation took CD45RO-negative cells positively selected for CCR7 and excluded terminally differentiated effector memory CD45RA+ cells. Donors were healthy HIV-negative adults without recent acute infections or vaccinations.

This TCR came from a woman younger than 45 in good health. Sequenced material: naive CD8+ T cells sorted from blood. V gene TRBV29-1 combines with J gene TRBJ2-2, with D maybe TRBD2 (6 bases). Here the CDR3 reads CSVEDYGREGTGELFF. CDR3 DNA: TGCAGCGTTGAAGATTATGGGCGGGAAGGCACCGGGGAGCTGTTTTTT.